These T cell receptor beta chains were read from a single sample in a study of T cells in Graves' hyperthyroidism and ophthalmopathy. TCRdb processed the multiplex PCR reads anew with MiXCR; each CDR3 protein has one entry. The table records 250,000 to 300,000 distinct CDR3 sequences, more than 12% of them present only once. Sequencing was done on a sample of blood. Receptors originate from a woman aged 35 to 49 with Graves' hyperthyroidism that later progressed to Graves' ophthalmopathy. Each CDR3 is given with its conserved first and last residue. A D gene is named only where the DNA matches it firmly. Only part of the rows carry a size: once, few, many, or a class if the clone is expanded.

size: many; V: TRBV10-3; J: TRBJ1-2; D: -; DNA: TGTGCCATCACCAGGGACAAATACTATGGCTACACCTTC; CDR3: CAITRDKYYGYTF
size: many; V: TRBV20-1; J: TRBJ2-2; D: -; DNA: TGCAGTGCTAGAGATAGTAAAAACACCGGGGAGCTGTTTTTT; CDR3: CSARDSKNTGELFF
size: many; V: TRBV7-9; J: TRBJ2-7; D: -; DNA: TGTGCCAGCAGCGTAAGGGACGCTCGCTCCTACGAGCAGTACTTC; CDR3: CASSVRDARSYEQYF
size: few; V: TRBV20-1; J: TRBJ1-5; D: -; DNA: TGCAGTGCTAGATCTCAAACAGGGAAAAATCAGCCCCAGCATTTT; CDR3: CSARSQTGKNQPQHF
size: many; V: TRBV5-8; J: TRBJ1-6; D: TRBD1; DNA: TGTGCCAGCAGCTTGGTGGGACAGGTGAATTCACCCCTCCACTTT; CDR3: CASSLVGQVNSPLHF
size: -; V: TRBV7-8; J: TRBJ2-7; D: TRBD2; DNA: TGTGCCAGCAGCTTATTTTCGCGGGAGACATACGAGCAGTACTTC; CDR3: CASSLFSRETYEQYF
size: many; V: TRBV6-1; J: TRBJ2-7; D: -; DNA: TGTGCCAGCAGTTATGCGACCGGGAGCTCCTACGAGCAGTACTTC; CDR3: CASSYATGSSYEQYF
size: many; V: TRBV12-3/TRBV12-4; J: TRBJ1-2; D: -; DNA: TGTGCCAGCAGTTCGGAGCCTTACTATGGCTACACCTTC; CDR3: CASSSEPYYGYTF
size: many; V: TRBV3-1; J: TRBJ1-5; D: -; DNA: TGTGCCAGCAGCTCCCTAAATGACTCGCCCCAGCATTTT; CDR3: CASSSLNDSPQHF
size: many; V: TRBV6-2/TRBV6-3; J: TRBJ1-1; D: TRBD1; DNA: TGTGCCAGCAGTTGGGACAGGGTTATGAACACTGAAGCTTTCTTT; CDR3: CASSWDRVMNTEAFF
size: -; V: TRBV2; J: TRBJ2-7; D: -; DNA: TGTGCCAGCAGTTACGGGGCTTCAGGGAGCTACGAGCAGTACTTC; CDR3: CASSYGASGSYEQYF
size: many; V: TRBV5-1; J: TRBJ2-7; D: TRBD2; DNA: TGCGCCAGCAGCTTGGAGTCTGGGAGGACTAGACCTTACGAGCAGTACTTC; CDR3: CASSLESGRTRPYEQYF
size: few; V: TRBV27; J: TRBJ1-2; D: TRBD1; DNA: TGTGCCAGCAGTTCCGAACAGGGGGCGAAGGGCTACACCTTC; CDR3: CASSSEQGAKGYTF
size: many; V: TRBV27; J: TRBJ2-3; D: TRBD2; DNA: TGTGCCAGCAGCTTGGCGGGGAGGGCCTTAGATACGCAGTATTTT; CDR3: CASSLAGRALDTQYF
size: many; V: TRBV7-3; J: TRBJ2-7; D: TRBD2; DNA: TGTGCCAGCAGCTCATCGGGAGGGCTAGCCAACGAGCAGTACTTC; CDR3: CASSSSGGLANEQYF
size: once; V: TRBV28; J: TRBJ1-5; D: -; DNA: TGTGCCAGCAGTCCAAACGTGGGGGGCAATCAGCCCCAGCATTTT; CDR3: CASSPNVGGNQPQHF
size: -; V: TRBV19; J: TRBJ2-4; D: TRBD1; DNA: TGTGCCAGTAGTTCAGGACAGGGAAACATTCAGTACTTC; CDR3: CASSSGQGNIQYF